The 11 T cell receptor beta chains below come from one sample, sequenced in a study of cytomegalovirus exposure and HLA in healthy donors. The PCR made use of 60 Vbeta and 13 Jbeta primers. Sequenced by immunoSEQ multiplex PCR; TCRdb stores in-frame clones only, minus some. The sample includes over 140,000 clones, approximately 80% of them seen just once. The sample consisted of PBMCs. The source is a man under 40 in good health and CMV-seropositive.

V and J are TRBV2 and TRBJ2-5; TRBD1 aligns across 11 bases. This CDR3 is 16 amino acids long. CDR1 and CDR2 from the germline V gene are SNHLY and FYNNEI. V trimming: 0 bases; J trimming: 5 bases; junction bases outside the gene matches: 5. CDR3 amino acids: CASSEARGQGAETQYF. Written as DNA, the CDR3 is TGTGCCAGCAGTGAAGCGCGCGGACAGGGGGCTGAGACCCAGTACTTC. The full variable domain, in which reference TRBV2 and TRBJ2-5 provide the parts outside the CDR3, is EPEVTQTPSHQVTQMGQEVILRCVPISNHLYFYWYRQILGQKVEFLVSFYNNEISEKSEIFDDQFSVERPDGSNFTLKIRSTKLEDSAMYFCASSEARGQGAETQYFGPGTRLLVL.

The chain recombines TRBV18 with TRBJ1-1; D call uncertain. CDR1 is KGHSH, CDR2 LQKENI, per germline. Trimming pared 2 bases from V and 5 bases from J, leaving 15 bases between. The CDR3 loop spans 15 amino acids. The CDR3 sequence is CASSPISPPGTEAFF. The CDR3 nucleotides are TGTGCCAGCTCACCAATATCACCCCCGGGAACTGAAGCTTTCTTT. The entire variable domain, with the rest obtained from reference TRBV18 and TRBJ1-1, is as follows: NAGVMQNPRHLVRRRGQEARLRCSPMKGHSHVYWYRQLPEEGLKFMVYLQKENIIDESGMPKERFSAEFPKEGPSILRIQQVVRGDSAAYFCASSPISPPGTEAFFGQGTRLTVV.

The DNA of the CDR3 is TGTGCCAGTAGTATAGATCGGTCGGGAGCGATGATAGGGGAGCAGTTCTTC. Translation: CASSIDRSGAMIGEQFF. This chain uses TRBV19 with TRBJ2-1; D is perhaps TRBD2 (6 bases). The CDR3 sequence is 17 residues long. Trimming removed 0 bases from V and 10 bases from J, with 22 bases in between. Per the germline V gene, CDR1 is LNHDA and CDR2 is SQIVND (reference sequence).

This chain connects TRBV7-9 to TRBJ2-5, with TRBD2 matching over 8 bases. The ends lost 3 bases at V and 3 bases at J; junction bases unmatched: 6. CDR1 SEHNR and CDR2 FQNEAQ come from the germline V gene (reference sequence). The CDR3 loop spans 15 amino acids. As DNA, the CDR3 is TGTGCCAGCAGCTTGAGAGCGGGAGAGAAAGAGACCCAGTACTTC. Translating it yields CASSLRAGEKETQYF.

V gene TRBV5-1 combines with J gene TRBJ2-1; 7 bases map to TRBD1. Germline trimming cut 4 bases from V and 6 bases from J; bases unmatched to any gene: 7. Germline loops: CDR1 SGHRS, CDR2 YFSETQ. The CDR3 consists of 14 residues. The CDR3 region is CASSRGTAANEQFF. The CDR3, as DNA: TGCGCCAGCAGCCGTGGGACAGCTGCCAATGAGCAGTTCTTC.

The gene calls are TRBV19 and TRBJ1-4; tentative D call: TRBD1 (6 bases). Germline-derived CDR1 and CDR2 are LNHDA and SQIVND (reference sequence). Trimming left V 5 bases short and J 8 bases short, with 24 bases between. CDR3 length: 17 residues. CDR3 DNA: TGTGCCAGTAGTGCCCTCCCATACAGGGCCCTTGGGGAAAAACTGTTTTTT. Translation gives CASSALPYRALGEKLFF.

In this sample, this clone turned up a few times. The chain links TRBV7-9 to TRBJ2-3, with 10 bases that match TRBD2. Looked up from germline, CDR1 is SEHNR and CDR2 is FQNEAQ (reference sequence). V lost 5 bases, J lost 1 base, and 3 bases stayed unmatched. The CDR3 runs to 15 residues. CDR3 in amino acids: CASSAGTSGTDTQYF. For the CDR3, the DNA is TGTGCCAGCAGCGCCGGGACTAGCGGCACAGATACGCAGTATTTT.

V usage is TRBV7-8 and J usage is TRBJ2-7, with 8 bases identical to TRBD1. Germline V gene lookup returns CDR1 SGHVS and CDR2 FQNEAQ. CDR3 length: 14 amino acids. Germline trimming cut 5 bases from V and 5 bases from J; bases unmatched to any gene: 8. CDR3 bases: TGTGCCAGCAGCCCGATGGACAGGGCGGACGAGCAGTACTTC. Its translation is CASSPMDRADEQYF.

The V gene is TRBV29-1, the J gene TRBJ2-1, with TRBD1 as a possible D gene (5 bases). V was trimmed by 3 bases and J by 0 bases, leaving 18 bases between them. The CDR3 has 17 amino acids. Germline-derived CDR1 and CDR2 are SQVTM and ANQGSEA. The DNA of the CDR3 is TGCAGCGTTGATTTGCTGACAGTGCAACTCTCCTACAATGAGCAGTTCTTC. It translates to CSVDLLTVQLSYNEQFF.

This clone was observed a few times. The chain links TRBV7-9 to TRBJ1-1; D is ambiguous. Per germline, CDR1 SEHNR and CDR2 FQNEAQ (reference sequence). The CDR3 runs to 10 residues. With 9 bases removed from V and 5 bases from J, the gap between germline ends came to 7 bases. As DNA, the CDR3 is TGTGCCAGTTCCGGGACTGAAGCTTTCTTT. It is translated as CASSGTEAFF.

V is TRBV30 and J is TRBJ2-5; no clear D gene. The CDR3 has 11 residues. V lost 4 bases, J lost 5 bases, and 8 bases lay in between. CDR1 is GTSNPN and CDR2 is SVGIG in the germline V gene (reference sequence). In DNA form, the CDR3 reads TGTGCCTGGACCCTGAGGGAGACCCAGTACTTC. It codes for CAWTLRETQYF.